The 8 T cell receptor beta chains presented below share a single source sample, sequenced in a study of blood T cell repertoires in COVID-19. The repertoire was sequenced with immunoSEQ multiplex PCR; TCRdb's copy has only in-frame clones and lacks some. Of around 200,000 clones listed, around 90% are singletons. The specimen sequenced was peripheral blood. The receptors were sampled from a man between 35 and 55 years old with active or convalescent COVID-19.

The chain is built from TRBV7-9 and TRBJ1-5; 7 bases map to TRBD1. V shed 5 bases and J 2 bases; nucleotides not matched to a gene: 6. The CDR3 sequence is 15 residues long. CDR1 is SEHNR and CDR2 is FQNEAQ in the germline V gene (reference sequence). The CDR3 sequence: CASSLDRVGNQPQHF. The CDR3 nucleotides read TGTGCCAGCAGCCTCGACAGGGTTGGCAATCAGCCCCAGCATTTT.

This chain uses TRBV6-2 or TRBV6-3 with TRBJ2-3; TRBD1 agrees at 7 bases. The CDR3 has 15 residues. V dropped 2 bases and J dropped 2; count of bases not matched to a gene: 4. The germline gives CDR1 MNHEY, CDR2 SVGEGT. CDR3 amino acids: CASSYHGTDTDTQYF. CDR3 DNA: TGTGCCAGCAGTTACCACGGGACAGACACAGATACGCAGTATTTT.

The V call is TRBV20-1, the J call TRBJ2-7; 10 bases map to TRBD1. After removal of 3 bases from V and 6 bases from J, the junction contained 8 bases not matched to a gene. CDR3 length: 14 residues. The germline V gene has CDR1 DFQATT and CDR2 SNEGSKA (reference sequence). CDR3 in amino acids: CSASSGTGVIEQYF. The CDR3 nucleotides read TGCAGTGCTAGTTCCGGGACAGGGGTTATCGAGCAGTACTTC.

Of note for this clone: Other DNA sequences from this sample encode an identical CDR3 as well. The J gene is TRBJ2-2, the V gene TRBV29-1, with 8 bases aligning to TRBD1. CDR1 and CDR2 from the germline V gene are SQVTM and ANQGSEA. This CDR3 spans 12 amino acids. Trimming at V came to 5 bases and at J to 4 bases, leaving 0 bases not matched to a gene. The CDR3 sequence: CSVTGGTGELFF. For the CDR3, the DNA is TGCAGCGTTACAGGGGGCACCGGGGAGCTGTTTTTT.

The chain recombines TRBV2 with TRBJ1-4; tentative D call: TRBD1 (6 bases). The CDR3 sequence is 15 residues long. CDR1 is SNHLY and CDR2 is FYNNEI in the germline V gene. V was shortened by 4 bases and J by 3 bases, with 12 bases between the two germline ends. The CDR3 reads CASSGQGTPNEKLFF. The CDR3 DNA follows: TGTGCCAGCAGTGGCCAGGGGACCCCTAATGAAAAACTGTTTTTT. The complete variable domain, with remaining parts taken from reference TRBV2 and TRBJ1-4, reads EPEVTQTPSHQVTQMGQEVILRCVPISNHLYFYWYRQILGQKVEFLVSFYNNEISEKSEIFDDQFSVERPDGSNFTLKIRSTKLEDSAMYFCASSGQGTPNEKLFFGSGTQLSVL.

V and J are TRBV7-9 and TRBJ2-7; D is undetermined. The V gene lost 7 bases and the J gene lost 0 bases, with 13 bases spanning the gap. The CDR3 covers 14 residues. Germline lookup yields CDR1 SEHNR and CDR2 FQNEAQ (reference sequence). The CDR3 reads CASTPYSGSYEQYF. CDR3 coding DNA: TGTGCCAGCACCCCCTATTCGGGCTCCTACGAGCAGTACTTC.

V and J are TRBV3-1 (or the pseudogene TRBV3-2) and TRBJ2-2; D is ambiguous. Germline CDR1 is LGHDT and CDR2 is YNNKEL (reference sequence). V lost 3 bases and J lost 4, with 3 bases in between. The CDR3 extends over 12 amino acids. CDR3 loop: CASSHFTGELFF. CDR3 DNA sequence: TGTGCCAGCAGCCACTTCACCGGGGAGCTGTTTTTT.

V and J are TRBV25-1 and TRBJ1-4; perhaps TRBD1 as D (5 bases). This CDR3 contains 12 residues. Trimming stripped 10 bases from V and 4 bases from J, with 10 bases between. Germline V gives CDR1 MGHDK, CDR2 SYGVNS. CDR3: CATRAYNEKLFF. DNA of the CDR3: TGTGCCACCAGGGCATATAATGAAAAACTGTTTTTT.